These T cell receptor beta chains were read from a single sample in a study of blood T cell repertoires in COVID-19. Generated by immunoSEQ multiplex PCR, the TCRdb table keeps only in-frame clones and is missing some. This table holds some 170,000 clones, more than 75% found once. Sequenced input: PBMCs or T cells enriched from blood (not recorded which). Receptors originate from a human donor with acute COVID-19. The donor label of this sample is uncertain. Both conserved end residues are part of each CDR3. Each record gives: D gene, V gene, clone size, J gene, CDR3 DNA, CDR3 protein. The D gene is left open where the match is weak. Rows may omit the clone size; those that give it use once, few, many or a size class.

>.|TRBV4-1|.|TRBJ1-2
TGCGCCAGCAGCCAAGGCCCAGGGATGGATGGCTACACCTTC
CASSQGPGMDGYTF
>TRBD1|TRBV3-1/TRBV3-2|.|TRBJ1-1
TGTGCCAGCAGCCAGAAGTTCGGGACAGGGGCCAAGAACACTGAAGCTTTCTTT
CASSQKFGTGAKNTEAFF
>TRBD1|TRBV2|.|TRBJ2-1
TGTGCCGGTACAGGGGCTCCTAGCTCCTACAATGAGCAGTTCTTC
CAGTGAPSSYNEQFF
>.|TRBV2|.|TRBJ1-2
TGTGCCAGCAGTGGCGGGTATGGCTACACCTTC
CASSGGYGYTF
>TRBD1|TRBV5-1|.|TRBJ1-5
TGCGCCAGCAGCTCCGGACAGGGTGTGGGCAATCAGCCCCAGCATTTT
CASSSGQGVGNQPQHF
>.|TRBV11-2|.|TRBJ1-2
TGTGCCAGCAGCGCGGGACGGACAACTTATGGCTACACCTTC
CASSAGRTTYGYTF
>TRBD1|TRBV18|.|TRBJ2-1
TGTGCCAGCTCACCTCTTCCAATCCGGGACAGGGGTAGTAATGAGCAGTTCTTC
CASSPLPIRDRGSNEQFF
>.|TRBV7-8|.|TRBJ2-7
TGTGCCAGCAGGCCTAGACAGCCAACCTACGAGCAGTACTTC
CASRPRQPTYEQYF
>TRBD2|TRBV6-1|.|TRBJ2-5
TGTGCCAGCAGTGAAGTTGCGGGGGGGCGTCAAGAGACCCAGTACTTC
CASSEVAGGRQETQYF
>TRBD1|TRBV12-3/TRBV12-4|once|TRBJ1-2
TGTGCCAGCAGCCTCGGGACAGGGACAGACTACACCTTC
CASSLGTGTDYTF
>.|TRBV5-1|.|TRBJ2-3
TGCGCCAGCAGCTTAGGTGGGGCCACAGATACGCAGTATTTT
CASSLGGATDTQYF
>.|TRBV5-1|.|TRBJ2-7
TGCGCCAGCAGCCAACCGGGAGAGAGCCACGAGCAGTACTTC
CASSQPGESHEQYF
>.|TRBV12-5|.|TRBJ2-7
TGTGCTAGTGGTTTGAAGACGGAGGGATACGAGCAGTACTTC
CASGLKTEGYEQYF
>.|TRBV6-2/TRBV6-3|few|TRBJ1-1
TGTGCCAGCAGTTCACTAGGGTATGGGACTGAAGCTTTCTTT
CASSSLGYGTEAFF
>TRBD2|TRBV14|once|TRBJ2-3
TGTGCCAGCAGCCGAGCGGGGACGGGGGATACGCAGTATTTT
CASSRAGTGDTQYF
>.|TRBV21-1|.|TRBJ1-2
TGTGCCAGCAGCAAAGAACAGCTAAACTATGGCTACACCTTC
CASSKEQLNYGYTF
>.|TRBV27|few|TRBJ1-1
TGTGCCAGCAGTGGAAAGGGGGTATCGAACACTGAAGCTTTCTTT
CASSGKGVSNTEAFF
>.|TRBV10-2|.|TRBJ2-5
TGCGCCAGCAGCCCACCCGGGGAGACCCAGTACTTC
CASSPPGETQYF
>.|TRBV5-6|.|TRBJ1-3
TGTGCCAGCAGCTTGGGACAGAGCTCTGGAAACACCATATATTTT
CASSLGQSSGNTIYF
>TRBD1|TRBV10-3|.|TRBJ1-1
TGTGCCACCCGGACAGGGGAGGAAACTGAAGCTTTCTTT
CATRTGEETEAFF
>TRBD1|TRBV18|.|TRBJ2-7
TGTGCCAGCTCACAGGGACAGGGGTCCTACGAGCAGTACTTC
CASSQGQGSYEQYF
>TRBD1|TRBV6-5|.|TRBJ1-6
TGTGCCAGCACCAACAGGGGGTTTAATTCACCCCTCCACTTT
CASTNRGFNSPLHF
>.|TRBV4-1|.|TRBJ1-4
TGCGCCAGCAGCCTCGGACAGATCGAAAAACTGTTTTTT
CASSLGQIEKLFF
>TRBD2|TRBV6-2/TRBV6-3|.|TRBJ2-1
TGTGCCAGCAGTTATCTAGCGGGGGGGCCTTACTCCTACAATGAGCAGTTCTTC
CASSYLAGGPYSYNEQFF
>.|TRBV19|.|TRBJ1-4
TGTGCCAGTAGTGTCGGGGGAGGAGGTGAAAAACTGTTTTTT
CASSVGGGGEKLFF
>TRBD1|TRBV7-6|.|TRBJ1-2
TGTGCCAGCAGCTTAGCGTACAGGGGGGCGTCTAACTATGGCTACACCTTC
CASSLAYRGASNYGYTF
>TRBD2|TRBV28|.|TRBJ2-3
TGTGCCAGCAGTTCCCGACTAGCGGGGAACACAGATACGCAGTATTTT
CASSSRLAGNTDTQYF
>.|TRBV19|.|TRBJ1-4
TGTGCCAGACGACAGTCGCCTAATGAAAAACTGTTTTTT
CARRQSPNEKLFF
>.|TRBV7-8|.|TRBJ1-4
TGTGCCAGCAGCTTCAGGGTCCCTAGAGGAAAACTGTTTTTT
CASSFRVPRGKLFF
>.|TRBV7-9|.|TRBJ2-7
TGTGCCAGCAGCTTAAGCAACAGGGACCTCTACGAGCAGTACTTC
CASSLSNRDLYEQYF
>.|TRBV6-2/TRBV6-3|once|TRBJ2-7
TGTGCCAGCAGTTACTCGACTGGGTTGCCGAACGAGCAGTACTTC
CASSYSTGLPNEQYF
>TRBD2|TRBV30|.|TRBJ2-7
TGTGCCTGTGTAGCGGGGGAGGACCACGAGCAGTACTTC
CACVAGEDHEQYF
>TRBD2|TRBV5-1|.|TRBJ2-3
TGCGCCAGCAGCTTGGGACTAGCGGGGACAGATACGCAGTATTTT
CASSLGLAGTDTQYF
>TRBD1|TRBV2|.|TRBJ2-3
TGTGCCAGCAGCCAACAGGGGACAGATACGCAGTATTTT
CASSQQGTDTQYF
>.|TRBV12-3/TRBV12-4|.|TRBJ1-2
TGTGCCAGCAGTTTCGCGCTCTATGGCTACACCTTC
CASSFALYGYTF
>TRBD1|TRBV4-2|.|TRBJ1-2
TGTGCCAGCAGCCTAGGGACAGTCTCGGACTATGGCTACACCTTC
CASSLGTVSDYGYTF
>TRBD1|TRBV28|.|TRBJ1-5
TGTGCCAGCAGTTCCCCTTACCCCGGACAGGGGGCCCGCGGCAATCAGCCCCAGCATTTT
CASSSPYPGQGARGNQPQHF
>TRBD1|TRBV3-1/TRBV3-2|.|TRBJ2-1
TGTGCCAGCAGCCAGGGACAGGGTTCCTACAATGAGCAGTTCTTC
CASSQGQGSYNEQFF
>.|TRBV5-1|few|TRBJ2-5
TGCGCCAGCAGCCCTGGTGCGCAGGGGGGAGAGACCCAGTACTTC
CASSPGAQGGETQYF
>.|TRBV6-6|.|TRBJ1-5
TGTGCCAGCAGTTACGGGGCGAGTCAGCCCCAGCATTTT
CASSYGASQPQHF
>.|TRBV11-2|.|TRBJ1-2
TGTGCCAGCACCCCGGGGGGGGCCCGCTATGGCTACACCTTC
CASTPGGARYGYTF